Described below is a single TCR beta chain sequence and its context. Its antigen is unknown. No base-level quality is on record; no much larger clone is a single base apart. Looking up the germline V gene (reference sequence) yields CDR1 SGHNT and CDR2 YYREEE. The junction shows trimming of 5 bases on V and 5 bases on J, plus 13 bases between the germline ends. From the cysteine through the phenylalanine, the CDR3 covers 13 amino acids. The sequence is cut down to CDR3 DNA, 39 bases in frame from base 1. TCRbeta CDR3 regions were amplified from genomic DNA using the immunoSEQ Assay, a bias-controlled multiplex PCR. On the authors' methods: The number of nucleated cells in each sample was estimated by amplification of reference gene primers within the assay. To quantify the absolute abundance of each unique TCRbeta CDR3 rearrangement, sequence reads were collapsed and filtered. For each sample, productive Simpson clonality was calculated by taking the square root of Simpson's diversity index across productive rearrangements. TCRdb holds this immuneACCESS table with in-frame rearrangements only. Some clones are missing; in checked studies, unresolved V genes explain under half, and the rest has no known cause. That table is the source of V, J and clone size, and D and trimming were worked out from the DNA. For this sample the table gives hundreds of thousands of clones, of which around 88% were detected only once. The ten largest clones add up to 6.9% of the sample.

These data are taken from a study of blood T cell repertoires in COVID-19 (dated by TCRdb to the early 2020s). The study in broad terms: Samples covering the acute and convalescent phases of COVID-19 were provided by collaborators in the United States, Italy and Spain. The prospective study material was composed of cDNA or gDNA derived from T cells, B-cell-depleted T cells, or PBMCs. Subjects who had been exposed to COVID-19, were actively infected with it, or had recovered from it provided the deeply sampled blood TCRbeta repertoires that made up the dataset. The repertoires were released in a freely available public database meant as a resource for research on the immune response to SARS-CoV-2. The samples were drawn from two sources: the first 160 participants of the ongoing ImmuneRACE study, and 1,000 to 1,500 subjects contributed by 6 global collaborators. The sample metadata nearly always contained a de-identified subject ID, COVID-19 status, age in years and sex. Where available, HLA class I and class II types were taken from metadata supplied by the sample provider and were not determined by assay-based typing.

A second Seattle source provided samples from volunteer blood donors who had recovered from COVID-19. Collaborating institutions collected whole blood in K2EDTA tubes following their own protocols. Collaborator samples were shipped for TCRbeta analysis as frozen whole blood, isolated PBMCs, or DNA extracted from either sample type. The research as a whole found: Clinical and demographic metadata were provided uncurated, with the amount varying by source and participant.

The V and J segments used are TRBV5-4 and TRBJ1-1; the D gene cannot be resolved reliably. This receptor was taken from a woman in her twenties or thirties who had recovered from COVID-19. Specimen: peripheral blood. The bases read TGTGCCAGCAGAGGAGGGATTTCTACTGAAGCTTTCTTT. The resulting protein is CASRGGISTEAFF.